The 15 T cell receptor beta chains presented below share a single source sample, sequenced in a study of regulatory T cells in long-lasting Graves disease. Building the TCR beta libraries relied on iRepertoire HTBI primers, and CDR3 regions underwent Arm-PCR. TCRdb re-called the multiplex PCR reads with MiXCR, one entry per CDR3 protein. The sample includes fewer than 550,000 distinct CDR3 sequences, 20% to 25% of them seen just once. Described time point: persistent/refractory GD, antithyroid drugs over 5 years with positive TRAb. The TCR library was made from RNA extracted from PBMCs. The sample consisted of peripheral blood mononuclear cells (PBMCs), taken when the disease was refractory, from a patient treated with antithyroid drugs. All receptors come from a female donor with Graves disease.

Comment on this clonotype: A far larger clone is only one base removed, so a read error is likely. The genes are TRBV7-2 and TRBJ1-4; D is unresolved. CDR1 SGHTA and CDR2 FQGNSA come from the germline V gene. The CDR3 spans 15 residues. The CDR3 reads CASSLEDPWDEELFF. In DNA form, the CDR3 reads TGTGCCAGCAGTTTAGAAGACCCCTGGGATGAAGAACTGTTTTTT. The variable domain in full, with the rest retrieved from reference TRBV7-2 and TRBJ1-4, is GAGVSQSPSNKVTEKGKDVELRCDPISGHTALYWYRQSLGQGLEFLIYFQGNSAPDKSGLPSDRFSAERTGGSVSTLTIQRTQQEDSAVYLCASSLEDPWDEELFFGSGTQLSVL.

The CDR3 reads CSVSGGGREYKNIQYF. The CDR3 bases are TGCAGCGTCTCTGGTGGGGGCAGAGAGTACAAAAACATTCAGTACTTC. The chain links TRBV29-1 to TRBJ2-4, with D possibly TRBD1 on 6 matching bases. The CDR3 is made up of 16 amino acids. CDR1 is SQVTM and CDR2 is ANQGSEA in the germline V gene. V shed 6 bases and J shed 3 bases, with 21 bases lying between them.

This clonotype was seen ten or more times. The chain joins TRBV6-1 to TRBJ2-2, with 7 nucleotides matching TRBD2. CDR3 size: 15 residues. Germline V gives CDR1 MNHNS, CDR2 SASEGT. The ends lost 3 bases at V and 5 bases at J; junction bases unmatched: 6. Written as DNA, the CDR3 is TGTGCCAGCAGTGAGGCCGGGACTACGACCGGGGAGCTGTTTTTT. Its protein product is CASSEAGTTTGELFF.

Concerning this clonotype itself: The junction differs from germline at one of its ends, possibly a read error. The rearrangement joins TRBV6-1 to TRBJ1-1; D is uncertain. The germline V gene encodes CDR1 MNHNS and CDR2 SASEGT. The CDR3 sequence is 14 residues long. The CDR3 is CANSELLRRTEAFF. DNA of the CDR3: TGTGCCAACAGTGAGCTTCTCAGAAGAACTGAAGCTTTCTTT.

This clonotype was recorded at least ten times. The rearrangement uses TRBV28 and TRBJ1-5; the match to TRBD1 covers 8 bases. The CDR3 spans 22 residues. Germline V gene sequence: CDR1 MDHEN, CDR2 SYDVKM. J lost 0 bases, V lost 5 bases, and 24 bases had no gene match. CDR3 amino acids: CASSPTGTGFSRFPGSNQPQHF. The CDR3, as DNA: TGTGCCAGCAGTCCAACCGGGACAGGTTTTAGTAGGTTCCCCGGTAGCAATCAGCCCCAGCATTTT.

The rearrangement joins TRBV7-2 to TRBJ2-1; either TRBD1 or TRBD2 may supply D (5 bases each). This CDR3 contains 15 residues. V lost 3 bases to trimming and J lost 8 bases, with 17 bases between them. Per germline, CDR1 SGHTA and CDR2 FQGNSA. For the CDR3, the DNA is TGTGCCAGCAGCTTGACCGGGACCCCAATGGATGAGCAGTTCTTC. Protein: CASSLTGTPMDEQFF.

This clonotype has just a few counts. The chain recombines TRBV5-1 with TRBJ1-4; D perhaps matches TRBD1 (6 bases). Trimming left V 5 bases short and J 10 bases short, with 18 bases between. Looked up from germline, CDR1 is SGHRS and CDR2 is YFSETQ. The CDR3 contains 14 residues. The CDR3 sequence: CASSSGQPDGKLFF. CDR3 sequence (DNA): TGCGCCAGCAGTTCGGGACAACCCGACGGAAAACTGTTTTTT.

This clonotype was counted a few times. This rearrangement joins TRBV19 to TRBJ2-7, with unresolved D. The CDR3 consists of 14 residues. CDR1 LNHDA and CDR2 SQIVND come from the germline V gene (reference sequence). Trimming removed 1 base at V and 4 bases at J, with 11 bases between. The CDR3 reads CASSIALGTYEQYF. The CDR3 region has the DNA TGTGCCAGTAGTATAGCTCTAGGCACATACGAGCAGTACTTC.

The chain couples TRBV6-1 to TRBJ2-5; TRBD2 matches 14 bases. This CDR3 is 15 amino acids long. V lost 9 bases, J lost 0 bases, and 3 bases stayed unmatched. Germline CDR1 reads MNHNS; CDR2 reads SASEGT. Here the CDR3 DNA reads TGTGCCAGGCGGACTAGCGGGGGGAACCAAGAGACCCAGTACTTC. It is translated as CARRTSGGNQETQYF.

The chain combines TRBV7-8 with TRBJ2-7; D possibly matches TRBD1 or TRBD2 (5 bases each). Germline V gives CDR1 SGHVS, CDR2 FQNEAQ. V lost 7 bases, J lost 2 bases, and 18 bases lay in between. This CDR3 is built from 15 residues. The CDR3 sequence: CASTPRRDPTYEQYF. The DNA of the CDR3 is TGTGCCAGCACGCCCCGTCGGGACCCCACCTACGAGCAGTACTTC.

This clonotype has ten or more counts. The rearrangement joins TRBV6-1 to TRBJ2-2; 8 nucleotides match TRBD2. Germline CDR1 and CDR2: MNHNS and SASEGT. This CDR3 region has 14 residues. J was trimmed by 4 bases and V by 7 bases; bases with no gene match: 5. The CDR3, as DNA: TGTGCCAGCACGGGTAGCGGGGCCACCGGGGAGCTGTTTTTT. Its protein is CASTGSGATGELFF.

This clonotype was detected only a few times. The CDR3 protein is CATSRDHMASGSYEQYF. CDR3 sequence (DNA): TGTGCCACCAGCAGAGATCACATGGCTAGCGGGAGCTACGAGCAGTACTTC. The chain is built from TRBV15 and TRBJ2-7; 10 bases match TRBD2. CDR1 is LNHNV and CDR2 is YYDKDF in the germline V gene (reference sequence). V lost 0 bases and J lost 3; bases outside the gene matches: 8. The length of the CDR3 is 17 residues. Using reference TRBV15 and TRBJ2-7 for the parts outside the CDR3, the full variable domain is DAMVIQNPRYQVTQFGKPVTLSCSQTLNHNVMYWYQQKSSQAPKLLFHYYDKDFNNEADTPDNFQSRRPNTSFCFLDIRSPGLGDTAMYLCATSRDHMASGSYEQYFGPGTRLTVT.

The genes are TRBV7-9 and TRBJ2-5, with 8 bases fitting TRBD2. CDR1 is SEHNR, CDR2 FQNEAQ, per germline (reference sequence). The CDR3 extends over 15 amino acids. V shed 5 bases and J 5 bases; nucleotides not matched to a gene: 10. The CDR3: CASSPPAGGWETQYF. As DNA, the CDR3 is TGTGCCAGCAGCCCCCCGGCGGGGGGTTGGGAGACCCAGTACTTC.

This clonotype was detected many times. The chain uses TRBV29-1 and TRBJ2-5; D call uncertain. The length of the CDR3 is 12 residues. The ends were cut back, 6 bases at V and 5 bases at J, with 13 bases in the middle. Per germline, CDR1 SQVTM and CDR2 ANQGSEA. CDR3 amino acids: CSVLYRVETQYF. The CDR3 DNA reads as TGCAGCGTACTCTACAGAGTGGAGACCCAGTACTTC. The complete variable domain, with remaining parts taken from reference TRBV29-1 and TRBJ2-5, reads SAVISQKPSRDICQRGTSLTIQCQVDSQVTMMFWYRQQPGQSLTLIATANQGSEATYESGFVIDKFPISRPNLTFSTLTVSNMSPEDSSIYLCSVLYRVETQYFGPGTRLLVL.

The chain recombines TRBV14 with TRBJ2-7; tentatively, D is TRBD1 (6 bases). With 0 bases removed from V and 2 bases from J, the gap between germline ends came to 17 bases. CDR3 size: 17 residues. Looked up from germline, CDR1 is SGHDN and CDR2 is FVKESK. CDR3 sequence reads: CASSQDPPGEDPYEQYF. In nucleotides, the CDR3 is TGTGCCAGCAGCCAAGACCCCCCAGGGGAAGACCCCTACGAGCAGTACTTC.